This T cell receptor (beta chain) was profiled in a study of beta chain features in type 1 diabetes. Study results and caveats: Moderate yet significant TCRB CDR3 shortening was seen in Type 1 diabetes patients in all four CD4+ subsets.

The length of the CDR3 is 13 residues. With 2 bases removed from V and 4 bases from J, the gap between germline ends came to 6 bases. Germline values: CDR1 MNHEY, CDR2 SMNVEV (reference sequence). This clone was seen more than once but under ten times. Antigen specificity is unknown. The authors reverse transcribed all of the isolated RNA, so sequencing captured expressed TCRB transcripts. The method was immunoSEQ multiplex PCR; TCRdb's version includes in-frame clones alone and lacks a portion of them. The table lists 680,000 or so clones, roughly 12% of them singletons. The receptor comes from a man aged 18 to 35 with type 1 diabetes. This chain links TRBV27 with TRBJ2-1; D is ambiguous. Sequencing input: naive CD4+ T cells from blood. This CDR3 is CASSLHRYNEQFF. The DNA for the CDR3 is TGTGCCAGCAGTTTACACAGATACAATGAGCAGTTCTTC.